The next 5 T cell receptor beta chains were all read from a single sample in a study of OX40 agonist ivuxolimab in advanced cancers. Receptor libraries were prepared by the immunoSEQ multiplex PCR assay. Sourced from immuneACCESS, this table was stored by TCRdb with only in-frame sequences that have V and J called. A share of the clones is absent; for the studies checked, an unresolved V gene accounts for under half, and the remainder has no known explanation. This sample lists approximately 22,000 clones; 70% to 85% were detected once. Jointly, the top ten make up roughly 35% of the sample. The input for sequencing was CD4+ or CD8+ T cells sorted from blood, taken in a trial of the OX40 agonist ivuxolimab. The receptors come from an adult with an advanced solid tumor such as melanoma, head and neck, liver or kidney cancer.

The chain has TRBV9 and TRBJ1-2, with D tentatively TRBD1 (5 bases). The CDR3 sequence is 14 residues long. Trimming took 4 bases from V and 6 from J, leaving 16 bases between them. The germline gives CDR1 SGDLS, CDR2 YYNGEE. The CDR3 sequence: CASSKPGEGNGYTF. CDR3 coding DNA: TGTGCCAGCAGCAAACCCGGCGAGGGGAATGGCTACACCTTC.

The rearrangement links TRBV4-1 to TRBJ1-2; D is uncertain. Germline values: CDR1 MGHRA, CDR2 YSYEKL. The CDR3 totals 15 residues. With 3 bases removed from V and 0 bases from J, the gap between germline ends came to 11 bases. Written as DNA, the CDR3 is TGCGCCAGCAGCCACCAAGGAAGGACTAACTATGGCTACACCTTC. This encodes CASSHQGRTNYGYTF.

This chain uses TRBV29-1 with TRBJ2-1; a possible D gene is TRBD2 (6 bases). The V end lost 5 bases, the J end lost 0 bases, and 17 bases lay between the germline ends. The CDR3 has 16 residues. The V gene's germline CDR1 is SQVTM and CDR2 ANQGSEA. The CDR3 coding sequence is TGCAGCGTTTCTCAACTAGCCGTAAGCTCCTACAATGAGCAGTTCTTC. Translating gives CSVSQLAVSSYNEQFF.

The rearrangement links TRBV19 to TRBJ2-1; D unclear. CDR1 and CDR2 from the germline V gene are LNHDA and SQIVND (reference sequence). The V end was cut by 5 bases, the J end by 3 bases, with 11 bases between. The CDR3 runs 14 residues. As DNA, the CDR3 is TGTGCCAGTAGTTTCCTGGGAAGCTACAATGAGCAGTTCTTC. Its protein is CASSFLGSYNEQFF.

The V and J genes are TRBV5-4 and TRBJ1-1; D not certain. With 3 bases removed from V and 3 bases from J, the gap between germline ends came to 15 bases. This CDR3 has 15 residues. Germline values: CDR1 SGHNT, CDR2 YYREEE (reference sequence). CDR3 loop: CASSSPGFGDTEAFF. CDR3 in DNA: TGTGCCAGCAGCTCCCCGGGCTTTGGGGACACTGAAGCTTTCTTT.